This TCR beta chain derives from a study of somatic mutations in cytotoxic T cells in rheumatoid arthritis. For the study at large: Patients gave 30 ml EDTA peripheral blood immediately after diagnosis, prior to starting treatment. Flow sorting yielded some V beta antibody-stained T-cell populations at nearly 100% purity, among them V beta1+ cells sequenced for TCRB.

Generated by immunoSEQ multiplex PCR, the TCRdb table keeps only in-frame clones and is missing some. The sample lists some 15,000 clones; approximately 70% were seen once. General observations from the study: Increasing age coincided with elevated CD8+ clonality among rheumatoid arthritis patients, though not among healthy controls. Each of about an eighth of the roughly 60 patients had a largest CD8+ clone that made up more than 20% of CD8+ cells.

Trimming removed 4 bases at V and 4 bases at J, with 17 bases between. The germline V gene has CDR1 SGHTS and CDR2 YDEGEE. The CDR3 loop spans 15 amino acids. Details on this clone: Antigen specificity is unknown.

Specimen: CD8+ T cells sorted from blood. The origin of this receptor is an adult with rheumatoid arthritis. The chain joins TRBV5-8 to TRBJ1-2; D gene uncertain. The CDR3 here is CASSPEGTPFYGYTF. DNA of the CDR3: TGTGCCAGCAGCCCCGAAGGAACTCCGTTCTATGGCTACACCTTC.